The TCR beta chain described here comes from a study of CD8+CD57+ T cells in acquired aplastic anemia. Study-level results: Patients had around 30 CD8+ CDR3 sequences in common with controls (the shared set).

Patients picked for sequencing had shown CD8+CD57+ cell expansion detected by flow cytometry. TCR beta VDJ combinations and CDR3 sequences were profiled from genomic DNA. TCRdb re-derived calls from the reads in MiXCR, one entry per CDR3 protein. The sample records tens of thousands of distinct CDR3 sequences, approximately 63% being singletons. The CDR3 totals 14 residues. In germline, CDR1 is SGDLS, CDR2 YYNGEE. The V segment lost 3 bases and the J segment 5 bases; nucleotides outside the gene matches: 5. This clonotype was seen many times. Antigen specificity is unknown. This TCR was sampled from a human donor with aplastic anemia. The chain has TRBV9 and TRBJ1-1, with 9 bases identical to TRBD1. Source material: sorted CD4+, CD8+, or CD8+CD57+ T cells (not recorded which) from PBMCs. The chain's CDR3 is CASSAGTGSTEAFF. The DNA of the CDR3 is TGTGCCAGCAGCGCCGGGACAGGGTCGACTGAAGCTTTCTTT.